This TCR beta chain was recorded in a study of T cells after yellow fever vaccination. This clonotype was seen more than once but under ten times. The CDR3 runs 14 residues. Trimming removed 3 bases at V and 0 bases at J, with 7 bases between. TCRdb reprocessed the 5' RACE reads with MiXCR, giving one entry per CDR3 protein. Of about 580,000 distinct CDR3 sequences in the sample, about a sixth were seen once. The specimen was PBMCs, collected 5 to 6 days after the first yellow fever vaccination. The TCR was taken from a man between 18 and 29 years old who received the YFV17D yellow fever vaccine. The rearrangement uses TRBV12-3 or TRBV12-4 and TRBJ2-3; a possible D gene is TRBD2 (5 bases). The CDR3 DNA follows: TGTGCCAGCAGTTTGCAGCGGAGCACAGATACGCAGTATTTT. This gives the protein CASSLQRSTDTQYF.